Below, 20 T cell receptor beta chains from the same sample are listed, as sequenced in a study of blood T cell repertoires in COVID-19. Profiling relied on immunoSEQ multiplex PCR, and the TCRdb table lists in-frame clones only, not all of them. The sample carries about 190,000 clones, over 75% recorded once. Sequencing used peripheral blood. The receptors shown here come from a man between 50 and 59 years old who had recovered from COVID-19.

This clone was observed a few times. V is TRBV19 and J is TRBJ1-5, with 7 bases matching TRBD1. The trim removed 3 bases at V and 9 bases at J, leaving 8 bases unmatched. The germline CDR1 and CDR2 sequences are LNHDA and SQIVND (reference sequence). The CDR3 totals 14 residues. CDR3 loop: CASSISPGGLPQHF. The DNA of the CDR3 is TGTGCCAGTAGTATTTCGCCAGGGGGGCTGCCCCAGCATTTT.

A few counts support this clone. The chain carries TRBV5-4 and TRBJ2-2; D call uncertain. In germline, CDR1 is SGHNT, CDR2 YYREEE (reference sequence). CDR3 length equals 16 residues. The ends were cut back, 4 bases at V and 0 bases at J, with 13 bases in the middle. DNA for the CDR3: TGTGCCAGCAGCCCCTTGCAGGATGCGAACACCGGGGAGCTGTTTTTT. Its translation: CASSPLQDANTGELFF. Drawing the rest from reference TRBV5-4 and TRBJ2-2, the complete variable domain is ETGVTQSPTHLIKTRGQQVTLRCSSQSGHNTVSWYQQALGQGPQFIFQYYREEENGRGNFPPRFSGLQFPNYSSELNVNALELDDSALYLCASSPLQDANTGELFFGEGSRLTVL.

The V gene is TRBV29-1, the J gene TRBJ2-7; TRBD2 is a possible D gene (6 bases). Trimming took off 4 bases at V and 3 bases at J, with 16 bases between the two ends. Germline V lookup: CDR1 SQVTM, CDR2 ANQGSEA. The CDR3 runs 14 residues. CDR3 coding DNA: TGCAGCGTTGGGGTCGGGGGACGGGGCTACGAGCAGTACTTC. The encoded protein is CSVGVGGRGYEQYF.

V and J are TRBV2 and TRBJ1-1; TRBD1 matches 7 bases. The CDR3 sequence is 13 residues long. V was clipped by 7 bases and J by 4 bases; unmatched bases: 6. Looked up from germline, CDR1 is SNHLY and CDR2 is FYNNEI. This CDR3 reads CASIAQGGTEAFF. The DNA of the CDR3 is TGTGCCAGCATAGCTCAGGGGGGCACTGAAGCTTTCTTT. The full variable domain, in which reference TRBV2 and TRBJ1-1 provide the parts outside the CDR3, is EPEVTQTPSHQVTQMGQEVILRCVPISNHLYFYWYRQILGQKVEFLVSFYNNEISEKSEIFDDQFSVERPDGSNFTLKIRSTKLEDSAMYFCASIAQGGTEAFFGQGTRLTVV.

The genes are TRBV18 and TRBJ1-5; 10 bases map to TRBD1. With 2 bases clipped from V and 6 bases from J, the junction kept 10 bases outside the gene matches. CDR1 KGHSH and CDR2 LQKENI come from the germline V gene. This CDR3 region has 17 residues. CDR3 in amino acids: CASSPNSGQGTGQPQHF. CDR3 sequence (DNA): TGTGCCAGCTCACCAAACTCGGGACAGGGGACAGGTCAGCCCCAGCATTTT.

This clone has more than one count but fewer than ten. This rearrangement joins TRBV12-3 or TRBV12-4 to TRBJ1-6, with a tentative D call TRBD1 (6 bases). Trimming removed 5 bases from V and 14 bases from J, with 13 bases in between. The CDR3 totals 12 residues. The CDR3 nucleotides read TGTGCCAGCAGTCCCACTCAGGGGACCCTCCACTTT. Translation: CASSPTQGTLHF.

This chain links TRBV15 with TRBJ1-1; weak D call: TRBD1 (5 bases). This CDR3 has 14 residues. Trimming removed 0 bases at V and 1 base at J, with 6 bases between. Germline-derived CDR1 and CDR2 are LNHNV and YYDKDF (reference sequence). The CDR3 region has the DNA TGTGCCACCAGCAGAGATCAGGGGAACACTGAAGCTTTCTTT. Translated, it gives CATSRDQGNTEAFF.

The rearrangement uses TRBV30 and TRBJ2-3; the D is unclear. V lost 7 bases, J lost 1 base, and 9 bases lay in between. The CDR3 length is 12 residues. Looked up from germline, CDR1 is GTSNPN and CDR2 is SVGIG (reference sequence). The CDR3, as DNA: TGTGCCTATGAGCAGGGCACAGATACGCAGTATTTT. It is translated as CAYEQGTDTQYF. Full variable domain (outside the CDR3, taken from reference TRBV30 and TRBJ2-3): SQTIHQWPATLVQPVGSPLSLECTVEGTSNPNLYWYRQAAGRGLQLLFYSVGIGQISSEVPQNLSASRPQDRQFILSSKKLLLSDSGFYLCAYEQGTDTQYFGPGTRLTVL.

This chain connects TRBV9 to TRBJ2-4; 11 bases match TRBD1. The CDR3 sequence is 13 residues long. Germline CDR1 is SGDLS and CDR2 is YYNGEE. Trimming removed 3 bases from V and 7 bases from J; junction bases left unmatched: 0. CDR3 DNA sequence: TGTGCCAGCAGCGGGACAGGGGGCAACATTCAGTACTTC. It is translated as CASSGTGGNIQYF.

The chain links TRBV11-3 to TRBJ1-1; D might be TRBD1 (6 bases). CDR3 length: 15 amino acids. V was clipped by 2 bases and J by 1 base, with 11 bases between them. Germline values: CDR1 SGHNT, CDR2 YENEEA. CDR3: CASSLSGGQNTEAFF. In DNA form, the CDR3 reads TGTGCCAGCAGCTTATCTGGGGGCCAGAACACTGAAGCTTTCTTT.

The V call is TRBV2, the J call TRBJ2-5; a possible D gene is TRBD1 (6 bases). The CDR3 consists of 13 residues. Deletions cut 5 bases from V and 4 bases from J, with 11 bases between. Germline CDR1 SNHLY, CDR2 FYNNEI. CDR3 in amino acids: CASSLLQGETQYF. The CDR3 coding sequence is TGTGCCAGCAGTTTATTACAGGGAGAGACCCAGTACTTC.

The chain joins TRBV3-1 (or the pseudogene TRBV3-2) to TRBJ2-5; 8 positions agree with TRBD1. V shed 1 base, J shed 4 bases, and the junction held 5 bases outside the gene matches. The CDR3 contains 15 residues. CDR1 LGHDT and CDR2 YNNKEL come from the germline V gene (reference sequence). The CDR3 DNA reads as TGTGCCAGCAGCCAAGCCGTCACAGGGGGAGAGACCCAGTACTTC. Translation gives CASSQAVTGGETQYF.

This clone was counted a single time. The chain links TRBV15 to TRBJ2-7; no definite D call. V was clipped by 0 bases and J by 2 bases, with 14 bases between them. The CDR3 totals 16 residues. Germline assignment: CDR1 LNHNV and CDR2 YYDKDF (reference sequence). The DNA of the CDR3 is TGTGCCACCAGCAGAGATCTCTCAACAGCAGCCTACGAGCAGTACTTC. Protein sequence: CATSRDLSTAAYEQYF.

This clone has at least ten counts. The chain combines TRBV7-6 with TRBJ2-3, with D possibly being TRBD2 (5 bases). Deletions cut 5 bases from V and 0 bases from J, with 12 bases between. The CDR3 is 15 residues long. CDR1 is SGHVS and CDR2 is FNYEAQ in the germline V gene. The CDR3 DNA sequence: TGTGCCAGCAGCCGGGATCATGCGAGCACAGATACGCAGTATTTT. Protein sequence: CASSRDHASTDTQYF.

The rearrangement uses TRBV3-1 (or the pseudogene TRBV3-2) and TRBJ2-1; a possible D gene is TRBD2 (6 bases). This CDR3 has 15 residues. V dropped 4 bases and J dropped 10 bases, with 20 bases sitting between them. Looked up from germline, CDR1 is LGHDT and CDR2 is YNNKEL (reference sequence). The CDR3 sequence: CASSPDWGLRVEQFF. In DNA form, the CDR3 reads TGTGCCAGCAGCCCTGATTGGGGACTGCGAGTGGAGCAGTTCTTC.

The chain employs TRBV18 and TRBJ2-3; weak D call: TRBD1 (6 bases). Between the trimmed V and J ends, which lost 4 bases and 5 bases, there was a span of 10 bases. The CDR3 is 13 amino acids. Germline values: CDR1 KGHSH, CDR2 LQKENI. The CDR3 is CASSRRTEDTQYF. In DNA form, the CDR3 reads TGTGCCAGCTCACGACGGACAGAAGATACGCAGTATTTT.

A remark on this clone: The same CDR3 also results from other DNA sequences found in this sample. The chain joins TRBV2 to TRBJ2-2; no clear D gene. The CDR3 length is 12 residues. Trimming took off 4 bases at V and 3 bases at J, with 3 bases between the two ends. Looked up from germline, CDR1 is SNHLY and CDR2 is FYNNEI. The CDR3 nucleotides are TGTGCCAGCAGTGCCGACACCGGGGAGCTGTTTTTT. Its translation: CASSADTGELFF.

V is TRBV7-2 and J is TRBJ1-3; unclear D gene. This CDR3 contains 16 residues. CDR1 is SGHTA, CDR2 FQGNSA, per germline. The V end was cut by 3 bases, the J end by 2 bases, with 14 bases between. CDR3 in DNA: TGTGCCAGCAGCTTGTGGGCAGGCGCTCCTGGAAACACCATATATTTT. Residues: CASSLWAGAPGNTIYF.

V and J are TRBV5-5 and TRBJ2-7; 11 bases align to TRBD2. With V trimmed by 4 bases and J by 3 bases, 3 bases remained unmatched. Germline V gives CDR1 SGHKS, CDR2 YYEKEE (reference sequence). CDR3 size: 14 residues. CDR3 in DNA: TGTGCCAGCAGCACCCTAGCGGGAGGCTACGAGCAGTACTTC. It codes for CASSTLAGGYEQYF.

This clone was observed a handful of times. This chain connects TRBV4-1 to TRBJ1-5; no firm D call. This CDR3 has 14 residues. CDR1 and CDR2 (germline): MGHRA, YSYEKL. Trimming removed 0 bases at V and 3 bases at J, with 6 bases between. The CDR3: CASSQEGYNQPQHF. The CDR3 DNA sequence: TGCGCCAGCAGCCAAGAGGGCTACAATCAGCCCCAGCATTTT.